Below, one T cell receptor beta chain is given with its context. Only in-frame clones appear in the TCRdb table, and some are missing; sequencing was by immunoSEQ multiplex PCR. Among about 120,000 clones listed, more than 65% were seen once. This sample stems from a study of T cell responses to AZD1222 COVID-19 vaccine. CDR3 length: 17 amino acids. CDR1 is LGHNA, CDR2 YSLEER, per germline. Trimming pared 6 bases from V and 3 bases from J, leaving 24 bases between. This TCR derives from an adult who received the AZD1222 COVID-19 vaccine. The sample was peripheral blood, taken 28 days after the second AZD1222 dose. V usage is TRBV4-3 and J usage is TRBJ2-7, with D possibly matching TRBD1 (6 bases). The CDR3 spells CASSHQVPPQGYYEQYF. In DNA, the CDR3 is TGCGCCAGCAGTCACCAAGTCCCTCCGCAGGGGTACTACGAGCAGTACTTC.